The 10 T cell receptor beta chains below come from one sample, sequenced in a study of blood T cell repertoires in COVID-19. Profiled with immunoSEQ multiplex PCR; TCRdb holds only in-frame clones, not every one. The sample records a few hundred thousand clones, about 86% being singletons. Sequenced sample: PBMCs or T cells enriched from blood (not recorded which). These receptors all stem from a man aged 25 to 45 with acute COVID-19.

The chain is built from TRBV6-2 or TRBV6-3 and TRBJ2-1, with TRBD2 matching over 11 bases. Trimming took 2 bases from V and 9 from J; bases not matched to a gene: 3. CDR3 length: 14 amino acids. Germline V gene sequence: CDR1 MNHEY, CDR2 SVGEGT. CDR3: CASSYIGLAGEQFF. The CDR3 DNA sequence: TGTGCCAGCAGTTACATCGGACTAGCGGGTGAGCAGTTCTTC.

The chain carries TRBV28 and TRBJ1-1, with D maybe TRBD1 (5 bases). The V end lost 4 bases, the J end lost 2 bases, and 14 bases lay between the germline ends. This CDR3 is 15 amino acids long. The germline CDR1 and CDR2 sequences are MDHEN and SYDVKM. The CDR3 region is CASSSPQGSNTEAFF. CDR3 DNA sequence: TGTGCCAGCAGTTCTCCCCAGGGTTCCAACACTGAAGCTTTCTTT.

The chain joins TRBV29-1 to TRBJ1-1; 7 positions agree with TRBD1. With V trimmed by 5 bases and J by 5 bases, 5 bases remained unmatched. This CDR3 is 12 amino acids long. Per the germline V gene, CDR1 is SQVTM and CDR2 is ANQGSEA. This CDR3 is CSVYRGRTEAFF. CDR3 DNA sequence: TGCAGCGTTTACAGGGGACGAACTGAAGCTTTCTTT.

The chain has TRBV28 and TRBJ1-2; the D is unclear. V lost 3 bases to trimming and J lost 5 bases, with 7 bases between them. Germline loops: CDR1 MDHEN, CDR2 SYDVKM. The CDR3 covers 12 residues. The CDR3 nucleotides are TGTGCCAGCAGTTTGGCACCGTATGGCTACACCTTC. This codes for CASSLAPYGYTF.

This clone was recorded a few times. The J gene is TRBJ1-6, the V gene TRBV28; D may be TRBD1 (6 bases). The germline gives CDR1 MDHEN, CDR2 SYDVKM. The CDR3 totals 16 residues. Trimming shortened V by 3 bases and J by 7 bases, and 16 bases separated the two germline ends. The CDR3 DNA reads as TGTGCCAGCAGTTTTCAGGGGACGCCTAGGAATTCACCCCTCCACTTT. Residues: CASSFQGTPRNSPLHF. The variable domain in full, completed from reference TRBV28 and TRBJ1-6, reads DVKVTQSSRYLVKRTGEKVFLECVQDMDHENMFWYRQDPGLGLRLIYFSYDVKMKEKGDIPEGYSVSREKKERFSLILESASTNQTSMYLCASSFQGTPRNSPLHFGNGTRLTVT.

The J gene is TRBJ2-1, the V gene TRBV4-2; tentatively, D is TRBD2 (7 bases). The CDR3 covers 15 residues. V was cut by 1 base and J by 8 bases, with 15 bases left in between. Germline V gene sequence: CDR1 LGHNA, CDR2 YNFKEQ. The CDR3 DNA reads TGTGCCAGCAGCCAAGGTGGAGGGGGGGCAGATGAGCAGTTCTTC. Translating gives CASSQGGGGADEQFF.

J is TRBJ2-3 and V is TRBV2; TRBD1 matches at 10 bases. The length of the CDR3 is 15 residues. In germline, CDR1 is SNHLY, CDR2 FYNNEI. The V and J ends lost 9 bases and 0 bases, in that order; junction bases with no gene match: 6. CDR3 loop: CARGTGDPSTDTQYF. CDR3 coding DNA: TGTGCCAGGGGGACAGGGGACCCTAGCACAGATACGCAGTATTTT.

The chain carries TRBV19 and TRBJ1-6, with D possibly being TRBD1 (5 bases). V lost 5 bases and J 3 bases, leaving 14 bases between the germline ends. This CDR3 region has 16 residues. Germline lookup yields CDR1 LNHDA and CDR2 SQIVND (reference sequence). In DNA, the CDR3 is TGTGCCAGTAGTGCCGGGGACTACCACTATAATTCACCCCTCCACTTT. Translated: CASSAGDYHYNSPLHF.

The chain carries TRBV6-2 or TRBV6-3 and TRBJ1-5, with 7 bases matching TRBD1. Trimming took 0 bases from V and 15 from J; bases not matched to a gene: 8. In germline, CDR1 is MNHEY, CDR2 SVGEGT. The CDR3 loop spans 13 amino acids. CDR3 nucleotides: TGTGCCAGCAGTTACTCGAATGGGCGGACAGGGCATTTT. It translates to CASSYSNGRTGHF.

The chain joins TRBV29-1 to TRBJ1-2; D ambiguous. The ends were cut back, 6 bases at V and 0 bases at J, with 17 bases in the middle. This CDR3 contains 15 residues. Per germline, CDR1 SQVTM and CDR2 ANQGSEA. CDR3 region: CSVTIMAVTNYGYTF. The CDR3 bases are TGCAGCGTCACCATCATGGCAGTAACTAACTATGGCTACACCTTC.